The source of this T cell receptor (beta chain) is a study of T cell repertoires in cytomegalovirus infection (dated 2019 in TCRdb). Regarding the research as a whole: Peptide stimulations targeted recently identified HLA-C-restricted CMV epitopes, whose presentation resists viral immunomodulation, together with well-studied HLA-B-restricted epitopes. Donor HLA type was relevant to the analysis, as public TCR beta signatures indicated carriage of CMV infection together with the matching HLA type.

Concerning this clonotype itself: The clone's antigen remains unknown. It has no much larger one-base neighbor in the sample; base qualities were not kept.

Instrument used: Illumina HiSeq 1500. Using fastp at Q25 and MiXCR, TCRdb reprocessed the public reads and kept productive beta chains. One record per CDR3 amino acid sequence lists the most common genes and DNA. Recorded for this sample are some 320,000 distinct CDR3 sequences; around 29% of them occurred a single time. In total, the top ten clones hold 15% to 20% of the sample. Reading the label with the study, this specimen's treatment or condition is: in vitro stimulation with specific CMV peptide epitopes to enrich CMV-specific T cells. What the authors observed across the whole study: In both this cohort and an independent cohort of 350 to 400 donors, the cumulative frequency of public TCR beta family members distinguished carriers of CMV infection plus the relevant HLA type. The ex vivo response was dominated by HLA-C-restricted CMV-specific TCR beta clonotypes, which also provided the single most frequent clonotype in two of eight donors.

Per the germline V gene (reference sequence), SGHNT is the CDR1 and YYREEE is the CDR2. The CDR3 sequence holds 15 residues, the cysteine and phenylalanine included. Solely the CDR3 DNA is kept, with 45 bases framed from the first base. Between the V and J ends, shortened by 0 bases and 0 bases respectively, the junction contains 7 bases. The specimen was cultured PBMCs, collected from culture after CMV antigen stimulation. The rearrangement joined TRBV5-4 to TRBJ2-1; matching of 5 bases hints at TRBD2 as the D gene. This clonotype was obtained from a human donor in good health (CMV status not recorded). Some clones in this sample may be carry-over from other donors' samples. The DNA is TGTGCCAGCAGCTTGGACGGGAACTCCTACAATGAGCAGTTCTTC. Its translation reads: CASSLDGNSYNEQFF.